A selection of T cell receptor beta chains follows, all from one sample in a study of cytomegalovirus exposure and HLA in healthy donors. Here immunoSEQ multiplex PCR was the method, and the copy in TCRdb shows in-frame clones only, minus some. The sample comprises 250,000 to 350,000 clones, about nine tenths of which are singletons, and 3% to 4% rests with the top ten. Input material: PBMCs. The receptors were gathered from a man aged 35 to 55 in good health and CMV-seropositive. Each CDR3 is given with its conserved first and last residue. The D gene is left open where the match is weak. A clone size is listed for some rows: how often the clone was seen (once, few, many), or a class if it is expanded.

D,J,size,V,DNA,CDR3
-,TRBJ1-5,-,TRBV7-2,TGTGCCAGCAGCTTAGTCCAGAATCAGCCCCAGCATTTT,CASSLVQNQPQHF
-,TRBJ2-1,-,TRBV18,TGTGCCAGCTCACCTATCTCCCCGGGGACTGGGCAGTTCTTC,CASSPISPGTGQFF
-,TRBJ1-1,-,TRBV6-5,TGTGCCAGCAGTTATACCGGCCTGGGGGGGACTGAAGCTTTCTTT,CASSYTGLGGTEAFF
-,TRBJ2-7,-,TRBV5-1,TGCGCCAGCAGCTTGGGAGAGGTGGACTCCTACGAGCAGTACTTC,CASSLGEVDSYEQYF
TRBD2,TRBJ2-7,-,TRBV7-6,TGTGCCAGCAGCTTAGTTGGGGGGGGCTACGAGCAGTACTTC,CASSLVGGGYEQYF
TRBD1,TRBJ2-7,-,TRBV2,TGTGCCAGCAGGGGACAGGGCTACGAGCAGTACTTC,CASRGQGYEQYF
TRBD2,TRBJ2-1,-,TRBV5-4,TGTGCCAGCAGCGGCGGGAGCTCCTACAATGAGCAGTTCTTC,CASSGGSSYNEQFF
TRBD1,TRBJ1-5,-,TRBV10-3,TGTGCCATCAGTCCGGGGACAGGGGGCAATCAGCCCCAGCATTTT,CAISPGTGGNQPQHF
-,TRBJ2-5,-,TRBV6-1,TGTGCCAGCAGTGAGGGCTACCAAGAGACCCAGTACTTC,CASSEGYQETQYF
TRBD1,TRBJ1-5,-,TRBV28,TGTGCCAGCAGTCGAACAGGGGAGGTTAGGAATCAGCCCCAGCATTTT,CASSRTGEVRNQPQHF
TRBD2,TRBJ2-7,-,TRBV4-1,TGCGCCAGCAGCCAGCCGGGACTAGCGGCTCACGAGCAGTACTTC,CASSQPGLAAHEQYF
-,TRBJ2-7,-,TRBV6-1,TGTGCCAGCAGTGAATTGGGCCCCTACGAGCAGTACTTC,CASSELGPYEQYF
-,TRBJ2-2,few,TRBV4-3,TGCGCCAGCAGCCTTGGAGAGGGCTGGGGCACCGGGGAGCTGTTTTTT,CASSLGEGWGTGELFF
-,TRBJ2-1,-,TRBV27,TGTGCCAGCAGTCCATTATCGGACATACCTGAGCAGTTCTTC,CASSPLSDIPEQFF
-,TRBJ1-1,-,TRBV7-2,TGTGCCAGCAGCCAAGTTTTCGGCACTGAAGCTTTCTTT,CASSQVFGTEAFF
-,TRBJ2-5,-,TRBV12-5,TGTGCTAGTGGTTGGGGGGATGCGGAGACCCAGTACTTC,CASGWGDAETQYF
-,TRBJ1-2,-,TRBV6-5,TGTGCCAGCAGTTACGAGGGAGCTTATGGCTACACCTTC,CASSYEGAYGYTF
TRBD1,TRBJ1-4,-,TRBV27,TGTGCCAGCAGTTTTTACAGGGGGCAGGAAAAACTGTTTTTT,CASSFYRGQEKLFF
TRBD2,TRBJ2-7,once,TRBV7-3,TGTGCCAGCAGCCAGGCCGGGACTAGCGGGAGGGCCTACGAGCAGTACTTC,CASSQAGTSGRAYEQYF
TRBD1,TRBJ1-5,few,TRBV4-3,TGCGCCAGCAGCCAAGACAGGGGGCTTAGCAATCAGCCCCAGCATTTT,CASSQDRGLSNQPQHF
TRBD2,TRBJ2-7,-,TRBV27,TGTGCCAGCAGTAATAGCGGGAGCTCCTACGAGCAGTACTTC,CASSNSGSSYEQYF
-,TRBJ2-3,-,TRBV4-3,TGCGCCAGCAGCCAAGGGGCCGGGGGTATGGATACGCAGTATTTT,CASSQGAGGMDTQYF
-,TRBJ2-3,-,TRBV9,TGTGCCAGCAGCGTAGGTAGGGCGGGATCAGATACGCAGTATTTT,CASSVGRAGSDTQYF
-,TRBJ2-1,-,TRBV5-4,TGTGCCAGCAGCTTGGCGTCCTCTCTGGGGGCATTCAATGAGCAGTTCTTC,CASSLASSLGAFNEQFF
-,TRBJ1-1,-,TRBV11-2,TGTGCCAGCAGCCCCTCGGCAGGGGAATTTAACACTGAAGCTTTCTTT,CASSPSAGEFNTEAFF
-,TRBJ2-5,once,TRBV10-2,TGCGCCACCGATCTGGGGATCGGGGGGCAAATCGGAACCCAGTACTTC,CATDLGIGGQIGTQYF
TRBD2,TRBJ2-7,-,TRBV5-4,TGTGCCAGCAGCCTCGGGCCTAGCGGGAGCTCCTACGAGCAGTACTTC,CASSLGPSGSSYEQYF
-,TRBJ1-2,-,TRBV6-5,TGTGCCAGCAGTTCCTCAGGGGAATACTATGGCTACACCTTC,CASSSSGEYYGYTF
-,TRBJ2-1,once,TRBV7-9,TGTTCCAGCAGCTTAGCGGCCCCGGGGCAGTTCTTC,CSSSLAAPGQFF
-,TRBJ1-1,few,TRBV27,TGTGCCAGCAGCCGGGAGAGGAGTGTGCGCACTGAAGCTTTCTTT,CASSRERSVRTEAFF
TRBD2,TRBJ2-3,-,TRBV2,TGTGCCAGCAGTTTAGCGGGAGTTCAAGATACGCAGTATTTT,CASSLAGVQDTQYF
-,TRBJ2-1,-,TRBV9,TGTGCCAGCAGCGGCCTCCTCGAGAGCTCCTACAATGAGCAGTTCTTC,CASSGLLESSYNEQFF
-,TRBJ1-2,-,TRBV28,TGTGCCAGCAGTTTGGGCGGGGGGGATGGCTACACCTTC,CASSLGGGDGYTF
-,TRBJ1-1,-,TRBV2,TGTGCCAGCAGTGAAGATCTTCCGGAGAATACTGAAGCTTTCTTT,CASSEDLPENTEAFF
-,TRBJ2-7,few,TRBV4-2,TGTGCCAGCAGCCAAGGTCTCGTTTCCTACGAGCAGTACTTC,CASSQGLVSYEQYF
TRBD1,TRBJ1-1,-,TRBV19,TGTGCCAGTAGTACCCGGACAGGGCTCATGAACACTGAAGCTTTCTTT,CASSTRTGLMNTEAFF
-,TRBJ2-7,-,TRBV28,TGTGCCAGCAGTTCGCGGCAGGGTGGCGAGCAGTACTTC,CASSSRQGGEQYF
-,TRBJ1-1,-,TRBV5-5,TGTGCCAGCAGCTCCACAGGTAACACTGAAGCTTTCTTT,CASSSTGNTEAFF
TRBD2,TRBJ2-7,-,TRBV7-9,TGTGCCAGCAGCTTCGGGACTAGCGGGAGTTACGAGCAGTACTTC,CASSFGTSGSYEQYF
-,TRBJ2-7,-,TRBV7-3,TGTGCCAGCAGCCCCTTTCGACTGGAGGCCTACGAGCAGTACTTC,CASSPFRLEAYEQYF
-,TRBJ1-3,-,TRBV25-1,TGTGCCAGCAGTGAAGTGAGGCCAGGGCCCTCTGGAAACACCATATATTTT,CASSEVRPGPSGNTIYF
TRBD1,TRBJ2-3,-,TRBV6-1,TGTGCCAGCAGTGAAGGGTGGACAGGGGGCGAGACAGATACGCAGTATTTT,CASSEGWTGGETDTQYF
-,TRBJ1-1,-,TRBV7-9,TGTGCCAGCAGCCCCCTGCCCCCGCGACAGGCCACTGAAGCTTTCTTT,CASSPLPPRQATEAFF
TRBD2,TRBJ2-3,-,TRBV25-1,TGTGCCAGCCAGCGGGAGGGCCCACCTAGCACAGATACGCAGTATTTT,CASQREGPPSTDTQYF
-,TRBJ2-5,-,TRBV5-1,TGCGCCAGCAGACGGAGGGCCGGGGCAACCCAAGAGACCCAGTACTTC,CASRRRAGATQETQYF
TRBD1,TRBJ1-1,few,TRBV5-6,TGTGCCAGCAGCACCGGGGGGCAGGGGGCGAAGAACACTGAAGCTTTCTTT,CASSTGGQGAKNTEAFF